The clone carrying this TCR beta chain was observed at least ten times. Extraction of total RNA was performed on unfractionated whole blood. The sample originates from a study of human T cells and chemical hapten exposure. The length of the CDR3 is 15 residues. V lost 5 bases to trimming and J lost 5 bases; unmatched junction nucleotides: 6. The germline CDR1 and CDR2 sequences are LNHNV and YYDKDF (reference sequence). TCRdb fed the 5' RACE reads into MiXCR, producing one record per CDR3 protein. Seen here are about 140,000 distinct CDR3 sequences, around 4.1% observed once, and the top ten hold 1.3% to 1.5%.

V usage is TRBV15 and J usage is TRBJ2-3, with TRBD2 matching over 11 bases. The TCR comes from a female donor in good health. CDR3 nucleotide sequence: TGTGCCACCAGCGGTAGCGGGGGGGCTGTAGATACGCAGTATTTT. As protein: CATSGSGGAVDTQYF.